This is a list of T cell receptor beta chains from one sample in a study of monozygotic twins with inflammatory bowel disease. No DNA is given; TCRdb re-called the 5' RACE reads and lists each CDR3 protein once. The ten most abundant clones cover about 8% of a sample with 80,000 or so distinct CDR3 sequences. Material for sequencing was blood. Receptor source: a human donor with ulcerative colitis or Crohn's disease, or a healthy co-twin of an affected twin (not recorded which). CDR3s include the opening cysteine and the closing phenylalanine or tryptophan.

j_call cdr3_length v_call cdr3_aa
TRBJ1-1 15 TRBV5-6 CASSSWTGENTEAFF
TRBJ1-1 16 TRBV12-3/TRBV12-4 CASSYPHRGRVRGAFF
TRBJ1-6 14 TRBV6-2/TRBV6-3 CASSYGQARESLHF
TRBJ1-5 14 TRBV12-3/TRBV12-4 CASSLAGGDQPQHF
TRBJ1-1 13 TRBV12-3/TRBV12-4 CAGWDRDNTEAFF
TRBJ2-7 16 TRBV7-2 CASSPTGTIISYEQYF
TRBJ2-7 15 TRBV5-5 CASSWDPGQGYEQYF
TRBJ2-1 15 TRBV5-1 CASSSEGESYNEQFF
TRBJ1-5 14 TRBV7-9 CASSLSTGNQPQHF
TRBJ2-5 14 TRBV7-2 CASSEVGGRETQYF
TRBJ1-3 14 TRBV12-3/TRBV12-4 CASNKDGSRNTIYF
TRBJ1-2 16 TRBV7-9 CASSKTGTGEGDGYTF
TRBJ2-5 14 TRBV20-1 CSATRMTGQETQYF
TRBJ2-2 15 TRBV20-1 CSVPGQGINRGPLFF
TRBJ2-7 13 TRBV7-3 CASSYGPGQKWYF
TRBJ2-5 14 TRBV7-7 CASSSLGSGETQYF
TRBJ2-1 16 TRBV4-2 CASSQDPSGGRNEQFF
TRBJ2-3 14 TRBV7-2 CASSTRLAVDTQYF
TRBJ2-5 11 TRBV20-1 CSARPGGAQYF
TRBJ2-1 15 TRBV5-1 CASSVETAAGDEQFF
TRBJ2-5 13 TRBV19 CASSPTDLETQYF
TRBJ1-1 15 TRBV5-1 CASSLGGALNTEAFF
TRBJ2-7 15 TRBV15 CATSGVGTGIDEQYF
TRBJ2-3 15 TRBV29-1 CSVCGTSLTTDTQYF
TRBJ1-4 15 TRBV4-2 CASSPGWGVGEKLFF
TRBJ2-6 15 TRBV6-1 CASLQGVSGANVLTF
TRBJ1-4 14 TRBV9 CASSVGDSREKLFF
TRBJ2-5 13 TRBV12-3/TRBV12-4 CASSLSPQGTQYF
TRBJ1-5 14 TRBV7-8 CASSSRQVNQPQHF
TRBJ1-1 13 TRBV5-1 CKTREGLNTEAFF
TRBJ1-1 13 TRBV12-3/TRBV12-4 CASSPAGSTEAFF